This T cell receptor (beta chain) was captured in a study of regulatory and conventional T cells in RAG deficiency. Study-wide results and caveats: Shannon entropy fell and Simpson indices rose in RAG-deficient patients.

The sorted conventional CD4+ T cells were CD25-low and CD127-high, with genomic DNA sequenced. Assay used: immunoSEQ multiplex PCR; TCRdb lists only in-frame clones, some missing. The table includes roughly 34,000 clones, about 70% detected once. Losses at the gene ends were 2 bases for V and 0 bases for J; bases not matched to a gene: 9. Per germline, CDR1 SGHRS and CDR2 YFSETQ. CDR3 size: 18 residues. The count of this clone is one. What it binds is unknown. This sample also appeared in a second study, on regulatory T cells. That paper states: The primer mix had 52 TRBV and 13 TRBJ primers.

Source material: CD4+ effector T cells sorted from blood. This clonotype originated in a human donor in good health. The chain employs TRBV5-1 and TRBJ1-5, with TRBD1 identical over 9 bases. Here the CDR3 DNA reads TGCGCCAGCAGCTTATATTGGGGGACAGGGAATAGCAATCAGCCCCAGCATTTT. It specifies CASSLYWGTGNSNQPQHF.